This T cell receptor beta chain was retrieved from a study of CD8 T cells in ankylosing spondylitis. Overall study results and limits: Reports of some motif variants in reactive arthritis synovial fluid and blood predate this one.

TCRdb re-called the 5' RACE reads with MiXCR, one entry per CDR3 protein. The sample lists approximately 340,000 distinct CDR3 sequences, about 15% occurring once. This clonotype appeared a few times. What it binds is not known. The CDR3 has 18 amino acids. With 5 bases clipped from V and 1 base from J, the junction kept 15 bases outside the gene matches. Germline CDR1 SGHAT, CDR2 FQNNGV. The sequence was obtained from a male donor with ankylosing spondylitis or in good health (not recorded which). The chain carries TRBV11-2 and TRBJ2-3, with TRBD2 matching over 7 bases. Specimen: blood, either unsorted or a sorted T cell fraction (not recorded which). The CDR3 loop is CASSKGVFFLAGTDTQYF. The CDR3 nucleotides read TGTGCCAGCAGCAAAGGAGTTTTCTTCCTAGCGGGCACAGATACGCAGTATTTT.